This TCR beta chain was retrieved from a study of T cell responses to AZD1222 COVID-19 vaccine. Overall study findings and caveats: Regions left unmutated in variants are reportedly the target of nearly half of spike-specific TCRs. A rise in Spike-specific TCR breadth and depth followed two AZD1222 doses. Only after the peak T cell response were repertoires sampled.

Some clones are missing from TCRdb's copy, which holds only in-frame ones; the method was immunoSEQ multiplex PCR. The profile covers about 56,000 clones, with 88% appearing a single time and under 15% taken by the ten largest. On this clone itself: Its antigen is not known.

Germline lookup yields CDR1 SGHVS and CDR2 FQNEAQ. The junction had 5 bases not matched to a gene; V was cut back by 8 bases and J by 2 bases. This CDR3 is built from 13 residues. This sequence was found in an adult in good health. Sequenced material: peripheral blood, taken on day 0 of AZD1222 vaccination. This chain uses TRBV7-8 with TRBJ2-7, with TRBD2 matching 8 bases. CDR3 loop: CASSSGQTYEQYF. CDR3 nucleotide sequence: TGTGCCAGCTCTAGCGGGCAGACCTACGAGCAGTACTTC.